Sequencing of this TCR beta chain was carried out in a study of cytomegalovirus exposure and HLA in healthy donors. Study at large: Unique TCR beta sequences numbering 120 million or so came from about 180 million T cells in an earlier analysis.

This clone has more than one count but fewer than ten. This CDR3 is built from 13 residues. From germline, CDR1 is SQVTM and CDR2 ANQGSEA. V was clipped by 4 bases and J by 8 bases, with 12 bases between them. Vbeta (60) and Jbeta (13) primers were used in the PCR. Data came from immunoSEQ multiplex PCR; TCRdb stores just in-frame clones and leaves some out. Here the sample spans around 110,000 clones, around 75% being singletons. The rearrangement links TRBV29-1 to TRBJ1-6; possible D gene TRBD1, 6 bases. The sample taken for sequencing was PBMCs. The receptor was derived from a woman aged 30 to 39 in good health and CMV-seronegative. CDR3 nucleotides: TGCAGCGTTGCCAGGACAGCTGATTCACCCCTCCACTTT. It encodes CSVARTADSPLHF.